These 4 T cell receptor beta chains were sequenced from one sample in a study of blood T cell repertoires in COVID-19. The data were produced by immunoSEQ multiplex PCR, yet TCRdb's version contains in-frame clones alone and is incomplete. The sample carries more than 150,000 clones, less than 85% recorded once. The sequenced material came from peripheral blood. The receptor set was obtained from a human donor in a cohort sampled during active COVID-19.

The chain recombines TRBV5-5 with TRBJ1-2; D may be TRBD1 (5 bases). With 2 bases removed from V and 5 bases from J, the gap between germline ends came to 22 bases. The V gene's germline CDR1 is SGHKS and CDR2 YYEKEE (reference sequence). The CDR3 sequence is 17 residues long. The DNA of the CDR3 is TGTGCCAGCAGCTTATTTATGCCACGAGACAGACCGTATGGCTACACCTTC. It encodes CASSLFMPRDRPYGYTF.

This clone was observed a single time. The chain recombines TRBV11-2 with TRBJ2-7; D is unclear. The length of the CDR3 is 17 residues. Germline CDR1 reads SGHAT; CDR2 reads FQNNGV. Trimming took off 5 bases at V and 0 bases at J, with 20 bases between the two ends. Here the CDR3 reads CASSHQREFYSSYEQYF. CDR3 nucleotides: TGTGCCAGCAGCCACCAACGTGAGTTCTATTCCTCCTACGAGCAGTACTTC.

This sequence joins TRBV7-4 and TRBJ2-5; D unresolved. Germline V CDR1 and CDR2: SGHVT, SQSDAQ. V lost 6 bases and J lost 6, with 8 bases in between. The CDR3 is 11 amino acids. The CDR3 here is CASRTSKTQYF. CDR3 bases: TGTGCCAGCAGAACTTCTAAGACCCAGTACTTC.

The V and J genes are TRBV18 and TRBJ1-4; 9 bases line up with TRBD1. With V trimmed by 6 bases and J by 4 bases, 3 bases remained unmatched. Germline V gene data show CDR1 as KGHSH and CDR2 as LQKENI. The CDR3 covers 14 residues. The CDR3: CASSRDRDNEKLFF. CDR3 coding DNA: TGTGCCAGCTCCCGGGACAGGGATAATGAAAAACTGTTTTTT. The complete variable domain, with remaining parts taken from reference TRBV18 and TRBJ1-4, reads NAGVMQNPRHLVRRRGQEARLRCSPMKGHSHVYWYRQLPEEGLKFMVYLQKENIIDESGMPKERFSAEFPKEGPSILRIQQVVRGDSAAYFCASSRDRDNEKLFFGSGTQLSVL.